These 13 T cell receptor beta chains were all obtained from the same sample, sequenced in a study of blood T cell repertoires in COVID-19. Here immunoSEQ multiplex PCR was the method, and the copy in TCRdb shows in-frame clones only, minus some. Here the sample spans tens of thousands of clones, roughly nine tenths being singletons. Sequenced input: peripheral blood. These receptors all stem from a man aged 50 or older with active COVID-19.

The V and J genes are TRBV29-1 and TRBJ1-2; perhaps TRBD1 as D (6 bases). The CDR3 is made up of 16 amino acids. CDR1 and CDR2 (germline): SQVTM, ANQGSEA. V was cut by 4 bases and J by 2 bases, with 20 bases left in between. The CDR3 sequence: CSVVGIITGTNYGYTF. CDR3 DNA sequence: TGCAGCGTTGTGGGGATTATAACAGGGACGAACTATGGCTACACCTTC.

J is TRBJ1-2 and V is TRBV4-2, with 11 bases lining up with TRBD1. The germline gives CDR1 LGHNA, CDR2 YNFKEQ. V lost 2 bases, J lost 6 bases, and 8 bases stayed unmatched. The CDR3 totals 16 residues. The CDR3 spells CASSQPTGTGGDGYTF. In nucleotides, the CDR3 is TGTGCCAGCAGCCAACCCACCGGGACAGGGGGAGATGGCTACACCTTC.

The gene calls are TRBV28 and TRBJ1-1; D is unresolved. The CDR3 is made up of 17 amino acids. The germline CDR1 and CDR2 sequences are MDHEN and SYDVKM. V shed 3 bases and J shed 0 bases, with 17 bases lying between them. The CDR3 DNA reads TGTGCCAGCAGTTTTTCCCGAATCCTCGGGGTGAACACTGAAGCTTTCTTT. The encoded protein is CASSFSRILGVNTEAFF.

This clone has only one observation. The rearrangement uses TRBV5-1 and TRBJ1-5; D perhaps matches TRBD1 (5 bases). V lost 0 bases to trimming and J lost 6 bases, with 16 bases between them. CDR1 and CDR2 (germline): SGHRS, YFSETQ. The CDR3 has 16 residues. Here the CDR3 reads CASSLGGDGPGQPQHF. CDR3 coding DNA: TGCGCCAGCAGCTTGGGCGGGGACGGGCCCGGTCAGCCCCAGCATTTT.

The rearrangement uses TRBV6-2 or TRBV6-3 and TRBJ2-1; the D is unclear. The V end was cut by 0 bases, the J end by 7 bases, with 10 bases between. The CDR3 totals 14 residues. Per germline, CDR1 MNHEY and CDR2 SVGEGT. CDR3 residues: CASSYSILINEQFF. CDR3 sequence (DNA): TGTGCCAGCAGTTACTCGATTCTAATTAATGAGCAGTTCTTC.

The rearrangement links TRBV5-6 to TRBJ1-1; D possibly corresponds to TRBD1 (6 bases). The germline V and J ends were trimmed by 5 bases and 0 bases, with 14 bases remaining between them. This CDR3 has 15 amino acids. Germline V gives CDR1 SGHDT, CDR2 YYEEEE. CDR3 residues: CASRSTGTLNTEAFF. CDR3 bases: TGTGCCAGCAGAAGTACAGGGACATTGAACACTGAAGCTTTCTTT.

The rearrangement joins TRBV5-1 to TRBJ2-7; 9 nucleotides match TRBD1. CDR1 and CDR2 from the germline V gene are SGHRS and YFSETQ. The CDR3 has 14 amino acids. With 4 bases clipped from V and 5 bases from J, the junction kept 7 bases outside the gene matches. The CDR3 loop reads CASSRQGEFDEQYF. The CDR3 DNA is TGCGCCAGCAGCCGACAGGGGGAGTTCGACGAGCAGTACTTC.

The J gene is TRBJ2-3, the V gene TRBV9; TRBD2 might be the D (5 bases). Germline V CDR1 and CDR2: SGDLS, YYNGEE. Between the trimmed V and J ends, which lost 7 bases and 4 bases, there was a span of 19 bases. CDR3 length: 15 residues. CDR3 sequence reads: CASSLGGSLADTQYF. The CDR3 DNA follows: TGTGCCAGCTCCCTAGGAGGATCTTTGGCAGATACGCAGTATTTT.

The rearrangement links TRBV18 to TRBJ1-1; TRBD1 agrees at 8 bases. The germline CDR1 and CDR2 sequences are KGHSH and LQKENI. The CDR3 is made up of 13 amino acids. J gave up 10 bases and V 3 bases, and 7 bases lay outside the gene matches. DNA of the CDR3: TGTGCCAGCTCACCTACAGGACAGGGCCTAGCTTTCTTT. It yields the protein CASSPTGQGLAFF.

The chain uses TRBV3-1 (or the pseudogene TRBV3-2) and TRBJ2-1; tentatively, D is TRBD2 (6 bases). The CDR3 contains 16 residues. Germline V gene lookup returns CDR1 LGHDT and CDR2 YNNKEL (reference sequence). V lost 4 bases, J lost 2 bases, and 15 bases lay in between. CDR3 coding DNA: TGTGCCAGCAGCCGCATTTGGGCGGGGACCTACAATGAGCAGTTCTTC. This gives the protein CASSRIWAGTYNEQFF.

The rearrangement uses TRBV27 and TRBJ2-3; 8 nucleotides agree with TRBD1. The germline CDR1 and CDR2 sequences are MNHEY and SMNVEV (reference sequence). CDR3 length: 14 residues. The V segment lost 1 base and the J segment 8 bases; nucleotides outside the gene matches: 5. As DNA, the CDR3 is TGTGCCAGCAGTTTATACCGTCAGGGGGCTACGCAGTATTTT. Its translation: CASSLYRQGATQYF.

The chain combines TRBV27 with TRBJ2-7, with TRBD1 identical over 7 bases. There are 14 residues in the CDR3. Germline assignment: CDR1 MNHEY and CDR2 SMNVEV (reference sequence). The trim removed 4 bases at V and 4 bases at J, leaving 7 bases unmatched. The CDR3 DNA follows: TGTGCCAGCAGTTCCCCGGGACAGCGATACGAGCAGTACTTC. Its protein is CASSSPGQRYEQYF.

The CDR3 DNA reads as TGTGCCAGCAGCTTTGGGACAGGGGGCGCAGGGGATGGCTACACCTTC. It is translated as CASSFGTGGAGDGYTF. The chain couples TRBV7-2 to TRBJ1-2, with TRBD1 matching 12 bases. In germline, CDR1 is SGHTA, CDR2 FQGNSA. This CDR3 spans 16 amino acids. The trim removed 3 bases at V and 6 bases at J, leaving 8 bases unmatched. Complete variable domain (other parts from reference TRBV7-2 and TRBJ1-2): GAGVSQSPSNKVTEKGKDVELRCDPISGHTALYWYRQSLGQGLEFLIYFQGNSAPDKSGLPSDRFSAERTGGSVSTLTIQRTQQEDSAVYLCASSFGTGGAGDGYTFGSGTRLTVV.